This T cell receptor beta chain was sequenced during a study of blood T cell repertoires in COVID-19. Background on the study: Acute and convalescent COVID-19 specimens originated in the United States, Italy and Spain.

Per the original methods: How many nucleated cells were present was estimated from reference gene primer amplification. Sequenced by immunoSEQ multiplex PCR; TCRdb stores in-frame clones only, minus some. V and J calls and clone size are given by that table; D and trimming were obtained from the DNA. The profile shows over 250,000 clones, approximately 89% of them singletons. During active infection, Seattle patients enrolled and were then monitored through disease. Deletions cut 0 bases from V and 4 bases from J, with 10 bases between. This CDR3 comprises 14 residues. The germline gives CDR1 SGHRS, CDR2 YFSETQ.

V is TRBV5-1 and J is TRBJ1-2; D gene unclear. This TCR was recovered from a woman under 40 with COVID-19, enrolled during active disease. The sequencing sample was made of peripheral blood. CDR3 DNA sequence: TGCGCCAGCAGCTTGGGGCAGACGGGCTATGGCTACACCTTC. Its protein product is CASSLGQTGYGYTF.